This T cell receptor (beta chain) emerged from a study of cytomegalovirus exposure and HLA in healthy donors. To note about this clone: Its antigen is unknown.

Germline CDR1 and CDR2: KGHSH and LQKENI. The CDR3 extends over 14 amino acids. Trimming left V 3 bases short and J 7 bases short, with 15 bases between. Points from the study as a whole: The majority of TCR sequences were rare, yet some public TCRs appeared in many donors. According to the study, roughly 160 TCR beta chains were cytomegalovirus-associated.

Profiling relied on immunoSEQ multiplex PCR, and the TCRdb table lists in-frame clones only, not all of them. This table holds roughly 110,000 clones, 88% found once. The receptor comes from a woman under 30 in good health and CMV-seropositive. The V gene is TRBV18, the J gene TRBJ1-2; a weak D match, TRBD1 (6 bases). The material sequenced was PBMCs. The CDR3 sequence is CASSPLQQGRGYTF. CDR3 bases: TGTGCCAGCTCACCCTTACAACAGGGACGTGGCTACACCTTC.